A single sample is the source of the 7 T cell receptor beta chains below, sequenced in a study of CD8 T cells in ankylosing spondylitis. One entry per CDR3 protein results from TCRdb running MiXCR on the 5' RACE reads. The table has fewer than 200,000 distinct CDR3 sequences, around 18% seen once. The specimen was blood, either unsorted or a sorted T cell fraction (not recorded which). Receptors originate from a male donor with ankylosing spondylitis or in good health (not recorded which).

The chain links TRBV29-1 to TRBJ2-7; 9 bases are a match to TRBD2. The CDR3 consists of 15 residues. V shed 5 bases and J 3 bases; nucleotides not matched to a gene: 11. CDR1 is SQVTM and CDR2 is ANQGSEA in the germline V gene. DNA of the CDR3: TGCAGCGTTTGGGCTAGCGGGAAAGGTTACTACGAGCAGTACTTC. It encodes CSVWASGKGYYEQYF.

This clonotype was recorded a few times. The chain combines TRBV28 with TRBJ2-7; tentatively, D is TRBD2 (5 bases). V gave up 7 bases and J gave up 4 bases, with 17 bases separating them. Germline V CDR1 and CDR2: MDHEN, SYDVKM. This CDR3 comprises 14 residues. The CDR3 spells CASTRERETYEQYF. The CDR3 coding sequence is TGTGCCAGCACCCGCGAAAGGGAGACTTACGAGCAGTACTTC.

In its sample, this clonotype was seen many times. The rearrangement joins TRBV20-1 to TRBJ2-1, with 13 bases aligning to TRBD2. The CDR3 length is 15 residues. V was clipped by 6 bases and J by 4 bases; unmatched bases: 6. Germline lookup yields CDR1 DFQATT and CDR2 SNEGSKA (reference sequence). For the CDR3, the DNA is TGCAGTGCCGAAACGACTAGCGGGGGGTACAATGAGCAGTTCTTC. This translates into CSAETTSGGYNEQFF.

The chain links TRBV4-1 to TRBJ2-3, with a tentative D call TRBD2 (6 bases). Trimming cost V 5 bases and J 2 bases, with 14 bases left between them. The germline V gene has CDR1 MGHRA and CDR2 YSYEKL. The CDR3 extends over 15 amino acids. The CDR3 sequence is CASSERDSDTDTQYF. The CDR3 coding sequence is TGCGCCAGCAGCGAGAGGGACTCCGACACAGATACGCAGTATTTT.

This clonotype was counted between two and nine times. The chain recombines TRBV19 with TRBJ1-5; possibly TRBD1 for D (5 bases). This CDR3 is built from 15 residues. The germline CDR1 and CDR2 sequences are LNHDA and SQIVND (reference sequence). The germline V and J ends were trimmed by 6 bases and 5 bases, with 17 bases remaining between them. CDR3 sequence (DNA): TGTGCCAGTAGGGAGACCTGGGGGTCCGATCAGCCCCAGCATTTT. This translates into CASRETWGSDQPQHF.

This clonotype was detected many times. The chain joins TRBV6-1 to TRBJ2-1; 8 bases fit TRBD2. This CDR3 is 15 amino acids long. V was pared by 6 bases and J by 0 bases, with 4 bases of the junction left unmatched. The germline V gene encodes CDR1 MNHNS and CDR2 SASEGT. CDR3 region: CASSISGTSYNEQFF. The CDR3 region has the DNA TGTGCCAGCAGCATTAGCGGGACCTCCTACAATGAGCAGTTCTTC.

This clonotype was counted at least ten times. The CDR3 bases are TGTGCCAGCAGCGTAGGTGGAGGCGGAGCTTTCTTT. This sequence encodes CASSVGGGGAFF. The chain has TRBV9 and TRBJ1-1, with unresolved D. Trimming took 0 bases from V and 10 from J, leaving 10 bases between them. CDR1 SGDLS and CDR2 YYNGEE come from the germline V gene. CDR3 length: 12 amino acids.